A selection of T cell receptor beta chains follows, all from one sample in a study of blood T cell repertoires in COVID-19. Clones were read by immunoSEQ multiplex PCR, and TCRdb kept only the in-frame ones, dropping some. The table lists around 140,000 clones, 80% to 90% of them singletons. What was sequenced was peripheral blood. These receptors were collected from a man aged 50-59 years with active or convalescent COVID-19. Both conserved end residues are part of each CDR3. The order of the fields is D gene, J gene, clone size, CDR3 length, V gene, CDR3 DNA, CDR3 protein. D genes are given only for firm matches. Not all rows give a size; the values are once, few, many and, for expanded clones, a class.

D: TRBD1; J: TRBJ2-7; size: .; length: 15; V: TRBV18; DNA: TGTGCCAGCTCACCAAAGGGACAGGGCGACAACGAGCAGTACTTC; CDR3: CASSPKGQGDNEQYF
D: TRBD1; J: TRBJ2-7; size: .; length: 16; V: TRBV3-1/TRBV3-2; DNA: TGTGCCAGCAGCCAAGATCGGACAGGGGGTTCCTACGAGCAGTACTTC; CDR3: CASSQDRTGGSYEQYF
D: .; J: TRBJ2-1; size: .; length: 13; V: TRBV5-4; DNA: TGTGCCAGCAGCTTGGACATCGGGGATGAGCAGTTCTTC; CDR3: CASSLDIGDEQFF
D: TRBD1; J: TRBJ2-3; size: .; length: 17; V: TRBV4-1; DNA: TGCGCCAGCAGCCATTCCCGGGACAGGGCAGGCACAGATACGCAGTATTTT; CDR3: CASSHSRDRAGTDTQYF
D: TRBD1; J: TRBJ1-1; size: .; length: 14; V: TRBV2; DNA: TGTGCCAGCAGTGAAAGGACAGGGAGGGCTGAAGCTTTCTTT; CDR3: CASSERTGRAEAFF
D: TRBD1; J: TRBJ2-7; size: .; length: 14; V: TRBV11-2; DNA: TGTGCCAGCAGCCTGGGACAGACCTCCTACGAGCAGTACTTC; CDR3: CASSLGQTSYEQYF
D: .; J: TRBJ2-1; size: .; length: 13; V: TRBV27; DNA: TGTGCCAGCATGTTAGGGGCTGGCAATGAGCAGTTCTTC; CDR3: CASMLGAGNEQFF
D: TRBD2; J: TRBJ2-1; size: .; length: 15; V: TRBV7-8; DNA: TGTGCCAGCAGCTTAATAGGGGCGGGGGGCGATGAGCAGTTCTTC; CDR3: CASSLIGAGGDEQFF
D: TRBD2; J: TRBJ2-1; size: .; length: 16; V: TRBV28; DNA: TGTGCCAGCAGTTTAGCGGGAGGTTTCCCCTACAATGAGCAGTTCTTC; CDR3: CASSLAGGFPYNEQFF
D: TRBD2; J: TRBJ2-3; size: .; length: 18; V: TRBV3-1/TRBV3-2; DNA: TGTGCCAGCAGCCAACCACTTGGCGCGGGAGCCACTACAGATACGCAGTATTTT; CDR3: CASSQPLGAGATTDTQYF
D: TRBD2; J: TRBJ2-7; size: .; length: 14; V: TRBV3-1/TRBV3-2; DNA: TGTGCCAGCAGGGGACTAGCGGGGGGCTACGAGCAGTACTTC; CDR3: CASRGLAGGYEQYF
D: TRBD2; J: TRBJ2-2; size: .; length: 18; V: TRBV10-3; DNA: TGTGCCATCAGTGTTCAACTGAGCGGGGGGGCCGACACCGGGGAGCTGTTTTTT; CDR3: CAISVQLSGGADTGELFF
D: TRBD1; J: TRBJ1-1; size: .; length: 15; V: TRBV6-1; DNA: TGTGCCAGCAGTGAACGAGGGACAGGGAACACTGAAGCTTTCTTT; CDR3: CASSERGTGNTEAFF
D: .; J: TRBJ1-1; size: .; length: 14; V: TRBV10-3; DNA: TGTGCCATCAGCCTAAAACCCGGGGACACTGAAGCTTTCTTT; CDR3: CAISLKPGDTEAFF
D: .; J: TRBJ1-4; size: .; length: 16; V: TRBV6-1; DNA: TGTGCCAGCAGTGATCGGAGGAGGAGGTCTGATGAAAAACTGTTTTTT; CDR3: CASSDRRRRSDEKLFF
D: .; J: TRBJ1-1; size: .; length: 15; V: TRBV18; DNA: TGTGCCAGCTCACCAAACAGCGGGGGGGACACTGAAGCTTTCTTT; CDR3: CASSPNSGGDTEAFF
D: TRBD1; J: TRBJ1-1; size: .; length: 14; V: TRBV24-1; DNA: TGTGCCACCACCTGGGACAGGGGGAACACTGAAGCTTTCTTT; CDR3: CATTWDRGNTEAFF
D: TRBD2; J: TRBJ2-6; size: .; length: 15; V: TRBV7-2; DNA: TGTGCCAGCAGCTGGGGGGGTTCTGGGGCCAACGTCCTGACTTTC; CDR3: CASSWGGSGANVLTF
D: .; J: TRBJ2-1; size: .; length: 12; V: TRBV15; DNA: TGTGCCACCAGCAGAGATTGGAGGGACAGGTTCTTC; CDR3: CATSRDWRDRFF
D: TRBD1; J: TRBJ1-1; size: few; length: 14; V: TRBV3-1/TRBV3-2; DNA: TGTGCCAGCACCCGAACAGGGGGGGAAACTGAAGCTTTCTTT; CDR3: CASTRTGGETEAFF
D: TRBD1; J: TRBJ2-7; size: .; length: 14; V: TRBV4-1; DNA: TGCGCCAGCAGCCGAGGACAGGGGCACTACGAGCAGTACTTC; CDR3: CASSRGQGHYEQYF
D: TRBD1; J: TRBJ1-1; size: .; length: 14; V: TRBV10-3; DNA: TGTGCCATCAGTGGGGGACAGGGTGTCGCTGAAGCTTTCTTT; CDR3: CAISGGQGVAEAFF
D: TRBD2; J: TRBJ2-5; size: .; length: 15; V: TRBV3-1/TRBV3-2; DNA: TGTGCCAGCAGCAGAGGACTAGCGGGAGGAGAGACCCAGTACTTC; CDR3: CASSRGLAGGETQYF
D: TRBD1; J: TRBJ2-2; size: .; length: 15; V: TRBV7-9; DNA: TGTGCCAGCACCCGACAGGGAGAGGGCACCGGGGAGCTGTTTTTT; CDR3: CASTRQGEGTGELFF
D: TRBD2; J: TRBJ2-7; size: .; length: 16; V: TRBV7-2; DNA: TGTGCCAGCAGCTTAGATTCTAGCGGGCTTCGGTATGAGCAGTACTTC; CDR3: CASSLDSSGLRYEQYF
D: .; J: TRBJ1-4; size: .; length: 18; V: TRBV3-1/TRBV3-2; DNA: TGTGCCAGCAGCCGGGAAAAGGGTGGTATCAGGGTTGAGGAAAAACTGTTTTTT; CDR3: CASSREKGGIRVEEKLFF
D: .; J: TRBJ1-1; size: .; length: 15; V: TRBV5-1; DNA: TGCGCCAGCAGCTTGGAGTGGGGCATGAACACTGAAGCTTTCTTT; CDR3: CASSLEWGMNTEAFF
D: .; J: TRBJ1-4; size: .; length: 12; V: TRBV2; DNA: TGTGCCAGCGGAGGTCGTCCTGAAAAACTGTTTTTT; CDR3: CASGGRPEKLFF
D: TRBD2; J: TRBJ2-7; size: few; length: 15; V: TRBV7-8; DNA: TGTGCCAGCAGCCGGGTCAGCGGGGGGCCCTACGAGCAGTACTTC; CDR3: CASSRVSGGPYEQYF
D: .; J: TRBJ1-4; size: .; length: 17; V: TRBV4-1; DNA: TGCGCCAGCAGCCAAGAGGGTATCCGGGACGGAGGGGAAAAACTGTTTTTT; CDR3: CASSQEGIRDGGEKLFF
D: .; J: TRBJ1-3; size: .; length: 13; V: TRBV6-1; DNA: TGTGCCAGCAGTGAAGCCCGGGGGAACACCATATATTTT; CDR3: CASSEARGNTIYF
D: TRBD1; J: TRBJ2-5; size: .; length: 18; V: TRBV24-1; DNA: TGTGCCACCTGCTGGGGACAGGGGCGAGTATCCTCGAAGGGGACCCAGTACTTC; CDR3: CATCWGQGRVSSKGTQYF
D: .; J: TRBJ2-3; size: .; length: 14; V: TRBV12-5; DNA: TGTGCTAGTGGTTTGGTACTGCGCACAGATACGCAGTATTTT; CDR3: CASGLVLRTDTQYF
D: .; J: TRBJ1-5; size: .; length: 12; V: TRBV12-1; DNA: TGTGCCAGCCCTTTGGAGTGTCGACCCCAGCATTTT; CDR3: CASPLECRPQHF
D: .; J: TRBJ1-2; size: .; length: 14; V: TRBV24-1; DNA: TGTGCCACCAGTGATTTCGGGGGAGGCGGCGGCTACACCTTC; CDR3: CATSDFGGGGGYTF
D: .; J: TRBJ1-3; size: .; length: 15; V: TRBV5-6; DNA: TGTGCCAGCAGCCTAGGGGGTAACTCTGGAAACACCATATATTTT; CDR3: CASSLGGNSGNTIYF
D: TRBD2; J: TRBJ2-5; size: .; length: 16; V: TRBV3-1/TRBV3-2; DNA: TGTGCCAGCAGCCAAGGTTTAACTAGCGGGATTGAGACCCAGTACTTC; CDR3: CASSQGLTSGIETQYF
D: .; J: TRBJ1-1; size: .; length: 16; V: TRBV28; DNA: TGTGCCAGCAGTTCGCCGGGAGGGCTCATGAACACTGAAGCTTTCTTT; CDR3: CASSSPGGLMNTEAFF
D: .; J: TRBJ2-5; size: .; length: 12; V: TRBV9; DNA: TGTGGTCATCGGGGGTCAGGAGAGACCCAGTACTTC; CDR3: CGHRGSGETQYF
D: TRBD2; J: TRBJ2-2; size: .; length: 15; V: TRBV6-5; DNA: TGTGCCAGCAATATACTAGCGGGATACACCGGGGAGCTGTTTTTT; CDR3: CASNILAGYTGELFF
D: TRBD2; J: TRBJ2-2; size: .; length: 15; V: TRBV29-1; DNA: TGCAGCGCTGGGTGGCTAGCGGGAGGGCCCGGGGAGCTGTTTTTT; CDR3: CSAGWLAGGPGELFF
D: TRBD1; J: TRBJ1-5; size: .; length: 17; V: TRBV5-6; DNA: TGTGCCAGCAGCCAATTTAGTGCAGGGGGCGTATATCAGCCCCAGCATTTT; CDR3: CASSQFSAGGVYQPQHF
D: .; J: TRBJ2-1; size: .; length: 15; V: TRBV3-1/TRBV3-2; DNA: TGTGCCAGCAGCCAAGATTATGTGCGGGACAATGAGCAGTTCTTC; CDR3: CASSQDYVRDNEQFF
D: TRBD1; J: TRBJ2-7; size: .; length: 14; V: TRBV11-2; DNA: TGTGCCAGCAGCCAACCGGGACAGCCCTACGAGCAGTACTTC; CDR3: CASSQPGQPYEQYF
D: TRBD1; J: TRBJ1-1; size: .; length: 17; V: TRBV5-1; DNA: TGCGCCAGCAGCTTACCGGGACAGAACCTTAAAAACACTGAAGCTTTCTTT; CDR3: CASSLPGQNLKNTEAFF
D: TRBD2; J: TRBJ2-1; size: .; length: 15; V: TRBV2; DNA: TGTGCCAGCAGTGACCTAGCGGGAGTTTTGAATGAGCAGTTCTTC; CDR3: CASSDLAGVLNEQFF
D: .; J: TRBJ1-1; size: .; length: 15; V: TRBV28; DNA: TGTGCCAGCAGTTTAACCGGGACAACGGGCACTGAAGCTTTCTTT; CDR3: CASSLTGTTGTEAFF
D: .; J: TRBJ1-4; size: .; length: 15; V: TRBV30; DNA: TGTGCCTGGAGTGTGGTGGCAGGAACTAATGAAAAACTGTTTTTT; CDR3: CAWSVVAGTNEKLFF
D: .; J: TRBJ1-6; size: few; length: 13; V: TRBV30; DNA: TGTGCCTGGACGGTAGGGAGGTATTCACCCCTCCACTTT; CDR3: CAWTVGRYSPLHF
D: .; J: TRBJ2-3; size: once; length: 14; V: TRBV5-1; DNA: TGCGCCAGCAGAATAGGCGGGGGCACAGATACGCAGTATTTT; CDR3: CASRIGGGTDTQYF
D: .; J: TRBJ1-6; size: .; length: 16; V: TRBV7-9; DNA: TGTGCCAGCAGCTCCACAGGGAAATTTAGGGATTCACCCCTCCACTTT; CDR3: CASSSTGKFRDSPLHF
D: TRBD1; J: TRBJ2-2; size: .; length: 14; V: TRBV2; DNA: TGTGCCGGAAAGACAGGGGGCCGGACCGGGGAGCTGTTTTTT; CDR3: CAGKTGGRTGELFF
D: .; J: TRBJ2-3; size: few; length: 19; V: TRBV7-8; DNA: TGTGCCAGCACCTCAAGGGGGCGACGAGCTAGCGGGAGCACAGATACGCAGTATTTT; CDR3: CASTSRGRRASGSTDTQYF
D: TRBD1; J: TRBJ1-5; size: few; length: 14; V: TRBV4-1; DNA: TGCGCCAGCAGCCAAACTGACAGGGGACAGCCCCAGCATTTT; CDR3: CASSQTDRGQPQHF
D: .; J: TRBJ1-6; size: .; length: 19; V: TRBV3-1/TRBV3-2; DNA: TGTGCCAGCAGCCAAGCTAATCTGGACAGCGAAGCCAATAATTCACCCCTCCACTTT; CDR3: CASSQANLDSEANNSPLHF